This T cell receptor beta chain was found in a study of neurological immune-mediated disorders. By 5'RACE with 10-nucleotide random UMIs, the cDNA was made. Over 190 million TCR-beta sequences from 15-18 subjects came out of each sequencing run. Using its own MiXCR run on the 5' RACE reads, TCRdb lists one record per CDR3 protein. Of about 99,000 distinct CDR3 sequences listed, approximately 10% are singletons. As for time point: longitudinal time-point 3. The unsorted libraries were made from 2 million PBMCs kept at -80 C. The clonotype was recovered from a female donor with HTLV-1-associated myelopathy (HAM/TSP). Input material: PBMCs.

The CDR3 sequence: CASRSSRTGNTIYF. The CDR3 DNA is TGTGCCAGCAGGTCCTCGAGGACTGGAAACACCATATATTTT. The chain recombines TRBV7-2 with TRBJ1-3, with no clear D. Germline assignment: CDR1 SGHTA and CDR2 FQGNSA. CDR3 length: 14 residues. Trimming removed 6 bases from V and 2 bases from J, with 11 bases in between.